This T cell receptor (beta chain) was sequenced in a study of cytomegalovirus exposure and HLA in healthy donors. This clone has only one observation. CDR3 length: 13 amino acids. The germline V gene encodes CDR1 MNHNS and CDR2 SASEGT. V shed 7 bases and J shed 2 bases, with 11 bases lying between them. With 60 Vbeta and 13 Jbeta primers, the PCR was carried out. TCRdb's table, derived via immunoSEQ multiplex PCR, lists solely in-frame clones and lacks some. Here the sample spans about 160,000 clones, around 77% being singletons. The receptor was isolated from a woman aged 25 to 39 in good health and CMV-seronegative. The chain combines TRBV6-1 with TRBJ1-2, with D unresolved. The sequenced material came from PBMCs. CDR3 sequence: CASIPDPNYGYTF. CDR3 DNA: TGTGCCAGCATTCCAGATCCGAACTATGGCTACACCTTC.